This paragraph covers one TCR beta chain sequence. The time point was: peak reinfection, 3 to 8 weeks after reinfection detection. No in vitro expansion preceded TCR sequencing of the sorted cells. Donors came from people who inject drugs enrolled in HEPCO, Canada. This specimen comes from a study of memory CD8 T cells in hepatitis C reinfection. Study-wide background: HCV reinfection: RNA-positive following two negative tests at least 60 days apart.

Germline-derived CDR1 and CDR2 are SGHDT and YYEEEE. Trimming left V 4 bases short and J 1 base short, with 11 bases between. This CDR3 is built from 14 residues. Data came from immunoSEQ multiplex PCR; TCRdb stores just in-frame clones and leaves some out. Of tens of thousands of clones listed, roughly 90% were seen once; the top ten hold around 1.2%. The TCR comes from a man aged 18 to 29 with hepatitis C virus infection. The V and J genes are TRBV5-6 and TRBJ1-2; the D gene is possibly TRBD1 (6 bases). Sequencing was performed on naive CD8+ T cells sorted from blood. The CDR3 region is CASSHRTDNYGYTF. The CDR3 region has the DNA TGTGCCAGCAGCCATCGGACAGATAACTATGGCTACACCTTC.